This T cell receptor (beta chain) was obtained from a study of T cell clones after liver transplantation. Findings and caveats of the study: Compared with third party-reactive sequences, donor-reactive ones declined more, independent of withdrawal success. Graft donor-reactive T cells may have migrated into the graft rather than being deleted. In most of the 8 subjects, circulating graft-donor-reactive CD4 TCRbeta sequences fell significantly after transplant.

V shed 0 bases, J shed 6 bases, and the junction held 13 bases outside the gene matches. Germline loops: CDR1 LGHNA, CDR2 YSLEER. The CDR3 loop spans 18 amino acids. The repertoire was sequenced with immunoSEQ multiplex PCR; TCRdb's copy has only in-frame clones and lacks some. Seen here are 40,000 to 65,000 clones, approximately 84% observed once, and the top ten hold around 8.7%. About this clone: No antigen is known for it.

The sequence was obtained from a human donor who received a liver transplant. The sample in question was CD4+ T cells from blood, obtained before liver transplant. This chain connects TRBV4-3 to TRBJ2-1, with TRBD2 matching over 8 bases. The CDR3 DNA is TGCGCCAGCAGCCAAGAATTCGCTGGGCGGGGGGCCCGCAATGAGCAGTTCTTC. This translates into CASSQEFAGRGARNEQFF.